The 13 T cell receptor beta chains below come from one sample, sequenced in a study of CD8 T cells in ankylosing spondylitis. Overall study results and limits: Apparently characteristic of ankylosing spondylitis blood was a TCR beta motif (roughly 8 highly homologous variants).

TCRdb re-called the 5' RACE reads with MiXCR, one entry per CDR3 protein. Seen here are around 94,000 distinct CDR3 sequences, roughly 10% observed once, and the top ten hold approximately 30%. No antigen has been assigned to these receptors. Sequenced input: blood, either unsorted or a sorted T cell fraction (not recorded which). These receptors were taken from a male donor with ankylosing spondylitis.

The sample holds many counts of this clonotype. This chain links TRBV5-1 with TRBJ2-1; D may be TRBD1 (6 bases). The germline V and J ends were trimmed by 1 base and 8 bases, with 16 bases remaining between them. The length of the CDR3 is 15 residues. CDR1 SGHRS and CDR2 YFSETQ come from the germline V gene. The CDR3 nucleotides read TGCGCCAGCAGCTTGTCCCAGGGGAGTAATTATGAGCAGTTCTTC. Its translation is CASSLSQGSNYEQFF.

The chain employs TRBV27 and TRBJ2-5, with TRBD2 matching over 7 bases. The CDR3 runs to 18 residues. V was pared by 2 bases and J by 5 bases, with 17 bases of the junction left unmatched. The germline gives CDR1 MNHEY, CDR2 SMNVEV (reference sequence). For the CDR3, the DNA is TGTGCCAGCAGTTTAATAGGGCTAGCGGCCGGCGGGGTGGAGACCCAGTACTTC. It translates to CASSLIGLAAGGVETQYF.

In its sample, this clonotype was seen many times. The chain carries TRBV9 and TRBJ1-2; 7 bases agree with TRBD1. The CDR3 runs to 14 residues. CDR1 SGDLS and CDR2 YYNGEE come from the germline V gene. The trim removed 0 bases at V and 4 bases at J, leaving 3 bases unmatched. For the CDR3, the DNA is TGTGCCAGCAGCGTAGGGGACAGTCCCTATGGCTACACCTTC. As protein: CASSVGDSPYGYTF.

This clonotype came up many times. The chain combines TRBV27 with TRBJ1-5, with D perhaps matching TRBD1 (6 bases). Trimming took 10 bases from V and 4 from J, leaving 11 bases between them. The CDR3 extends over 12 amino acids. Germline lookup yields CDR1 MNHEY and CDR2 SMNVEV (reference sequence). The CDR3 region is CATQQGNQPQHF. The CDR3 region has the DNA TGTGCCACCCAGCAGGGGAATCAGCCCCAGCATTTT.

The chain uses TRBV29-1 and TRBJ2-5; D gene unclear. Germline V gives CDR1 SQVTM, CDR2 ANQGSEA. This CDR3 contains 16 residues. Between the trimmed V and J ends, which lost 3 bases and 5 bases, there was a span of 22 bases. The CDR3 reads CSVEYYEDPLQETQYF. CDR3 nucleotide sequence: TGCAGCGTTGAGTACTACGAGGACCCCCTCCAGGAGACCCAGTACTTC.

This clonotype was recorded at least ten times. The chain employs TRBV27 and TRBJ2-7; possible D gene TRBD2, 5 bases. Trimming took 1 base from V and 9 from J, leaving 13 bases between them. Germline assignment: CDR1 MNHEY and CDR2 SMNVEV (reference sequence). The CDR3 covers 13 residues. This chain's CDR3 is CASSLLGPGVQYV. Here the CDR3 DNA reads TGTGCCAGCAGTTTATTAGGCCCCGGGGTGCAGTACGTC.

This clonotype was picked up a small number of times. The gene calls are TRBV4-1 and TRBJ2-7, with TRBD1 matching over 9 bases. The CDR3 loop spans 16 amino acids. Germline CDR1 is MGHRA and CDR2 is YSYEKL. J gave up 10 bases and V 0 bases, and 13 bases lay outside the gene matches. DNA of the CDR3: TGCGCCAGCAGCCAAGATACGGGACAGGGCTACCACTACCAGTACGTC. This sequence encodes CASSQDTGQGYHYQYV.

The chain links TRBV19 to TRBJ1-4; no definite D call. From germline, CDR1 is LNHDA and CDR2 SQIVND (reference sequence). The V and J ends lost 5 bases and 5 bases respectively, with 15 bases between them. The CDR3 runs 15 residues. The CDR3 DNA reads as TGTGCCAGTAGTCCACCCGGACTGAAGAATGAAAAACTGTTTTTT. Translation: CASSPPGLKNEKLFF.

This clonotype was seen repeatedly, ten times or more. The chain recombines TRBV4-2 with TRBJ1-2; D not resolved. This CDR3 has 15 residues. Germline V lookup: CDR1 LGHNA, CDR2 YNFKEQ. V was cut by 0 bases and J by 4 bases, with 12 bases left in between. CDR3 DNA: TGTGCCAGCAGCCAAGATGAAACAGCAACCTATGGCTACACCTTC. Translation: CASSQDETATYGYTF.

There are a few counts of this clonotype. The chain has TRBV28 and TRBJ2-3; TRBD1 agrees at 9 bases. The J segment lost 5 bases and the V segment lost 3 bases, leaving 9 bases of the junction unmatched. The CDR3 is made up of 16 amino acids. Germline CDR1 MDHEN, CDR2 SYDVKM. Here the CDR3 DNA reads TGTGCCAGCAGTTTTTTGCAGAGGGGACAGGGAGATACGCAGTATTTT. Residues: CASSFLQRGQGDTQYF.

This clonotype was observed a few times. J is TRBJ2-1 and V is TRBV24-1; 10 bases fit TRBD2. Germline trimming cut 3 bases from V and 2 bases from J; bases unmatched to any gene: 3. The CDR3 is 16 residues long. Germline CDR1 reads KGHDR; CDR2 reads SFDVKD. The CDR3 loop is CATSDTGLATYNEQFF. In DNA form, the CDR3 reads TGTGCCACCAGTGATACGGGACTAGCGACCTACAATGAGCAGTTCTTC.

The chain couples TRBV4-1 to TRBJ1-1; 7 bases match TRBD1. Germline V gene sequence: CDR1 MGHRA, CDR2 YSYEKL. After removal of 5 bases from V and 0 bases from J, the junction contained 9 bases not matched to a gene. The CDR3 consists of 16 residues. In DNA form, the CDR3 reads TGCGCCAGCAGCTATCGTCTGACAGGGTTGAACACTGAAGCTTTCTTT. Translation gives CASSYRLTGLNTEAFF.

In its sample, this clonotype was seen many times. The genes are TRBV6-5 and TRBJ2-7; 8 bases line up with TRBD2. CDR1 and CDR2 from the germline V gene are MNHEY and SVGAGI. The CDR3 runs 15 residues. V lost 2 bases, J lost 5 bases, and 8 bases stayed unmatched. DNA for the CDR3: TGTGCCAGCAGTTACGTCCCAGCGGGAGATCACGAGCAGTACTTC. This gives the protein CASSYVPAGDHEQYF.